The 8 T cell receptor beta chains presented below share a single source sample, sequenced in a study of shared clonotypes between healthy human individuals. Terminally differentiated effector memory CD45RA+ cells were excluded from the naive CD8 cells, which were CD45RO-negative and positively selected for CCR7. Assay used: immunoSEQ multiplex PCR; TCRdb lists only in-frame clones, some missing. The table records just over 2,000,000 clones, approximately 94% of them present only once. Sequenced input: naive CD8+ T cells sorted from blood. The source of these receptors is a young man in good health.

As regards this clone: The same CDR3 arises from other DNA sequences in this sample as well. This chain joins TRBV4-3 and TRBJ1-3; D might be TRBD1 (6 bases). V was shortened by 0 bases and J by 0 bases, with 9 bases between the two germline ends. CDR1 is LGHNA and CDR2 is YSLEER in the germline V gene. The CDR3 length is 16 residues. This CDR3 reads CASSQDGGGSGNTIYF. CDR3 nucleotide sequence: TGCGCCAGCAGCCAAGATGGGGGCGGCTCTGGAAACACCATATATTTT.

V gene TRBV4-3 combines with J gene TRBJ2-7, with 9 bases identical to TRBD2. After removal of 4 bases from V and 3 bases from J, the junction contained 7 bases not matched to a gene. There are 15 residues in the CDR3. Germline V lookup: CDR1 LGHNA, CDR2 YSLEER. Here the CDR3 DNA reads TGCGCCAGCAGCCCAAGGACTAGCGCGATCTACGAGCAGTACTTC. This encodes CASSPRTSAIYEQYF.

The rearrangement joins TRBV6-1 to TRBJ2-7; 10 bases fit TRBD1. The CDR3 extends over 15 amino acids. CDR1 and CDR2 from the germline V gene are MNHNS and SASEGT. V lost 2 bases, J lost 4 bases, and 5 bases stayed unmatched. The CDR3 sequence: CASSEWRTGGYEQYF. The CDR3 region has the DNA TGTGCCAGCAGTGAATGGAGGACAGGGGGTTACGAGCAGTACTTC.

This sequence joins TRBV5-6 and TRBJ2-7; 11 bases are a match to TRBD2. Germline V gene lookup returns CDR1 SGHDT and CDR2 YYEEEE. Losses at the gene ends were 7 bases for V and 2 bases for J; bases not matched to a gene: 11. CDR3 size: 16 residues. The CDR3 reads CASALTLAGGPYEQYF. DNA of the CDR3: TGTGCCAGCGCCCTCACTCTAGCGGGGGGCCCCTACGAGCAGTACTTC.

This clone appeared once. V is TRBV21-1 and J is TRBJ2-1; the table's D call of TRBD2 was not tested on the DNA. TRBV21-1 is deemed a pseudogene. This CDR3 is 18 amino acids long. The CDR3 DNA reads TGTGCCAGCAGCAAAAGAGGGCGCGGGCGGACCTTTTACAATGAGCAGTTCTTC. Encoded protein: CASSKRGRGRTFYNEQFF.

This clone was picked up a small number of times. The CDR3 loop is CASSLEIESYEQYF. The CDR3 DNA reads TGTGCCAGCAGCTTAGAAATAGAATCCTACGAGCAGTACTTC. This chain connects TRBV11-2 to TRBJ2-7; D ambiguous. The V end lost 0 bases, the J end lost 1 base, and 7 bases lay between the germline ends. Germline lookup yields CDR1 SGHAT and CDR2 FQNNGV. The CDR3 covers 14 residues. The whole variable domain, filled in from reference TRBV11-2 and TRBJ2-7, reads EAGVAQSPRYKIIEKRQSVAFWCNPISGHATLYWYQQILGQGPKLLIQFQNNGVVDDSQLPKDRFSAERLKGVDSTLKIQPAKLEDSAVYLCASSLEIESYEQYFGPGTRLTVT.

The chain combines TRBV19 with TRBJ2-7, with TRBD1 matching 11 bases. This CDR3 is built from 17 residues. Trimming at V came to 5 bases and at J to 6 bases, leaving 15 bases not matched to a gene. The germline V gene has CDR1 LNHDA and CDR2 SQIVND (reference sequence). As DNA, the CDR3 is TGTGCCAGTAGTCCCTTGCCGGGACAGGGGGTACAAGTCGAGCAGTACTTC. Amino acids: CASSPLPGQGVQVEQYF.

The DNA of the CDR3 is TGTGCCAGCAGCCGAGGACTAGCGGGCTACGAGCAGTACTTC. Translating gives CASSRGLAGYEQYF. The chain joins TRBV5-6 to TRBJ2-7, with 11 positions matching TRBD2. The trim removed 4 bases at V and 3 bases at J, leaving 3 bases unmatched. This CDR3 has 14 residues. Germline CDR1 SGHDT, CDR2 YYEEEE.